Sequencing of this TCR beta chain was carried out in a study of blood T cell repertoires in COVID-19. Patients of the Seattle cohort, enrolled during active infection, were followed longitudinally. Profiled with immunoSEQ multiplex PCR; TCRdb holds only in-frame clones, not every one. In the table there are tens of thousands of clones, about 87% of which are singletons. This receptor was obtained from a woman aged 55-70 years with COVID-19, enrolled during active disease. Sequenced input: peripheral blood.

Written as DNA, the CDR3 is TGTGCCAGCAGCTTAAATAAGAGACAGTCCTACAATGAGCAGTTCTTC. The encoded protein is CASSLNKRQSYNEQFF. This sequence joins TRBV7-3 and TRBJ2-1; the D gene is possibly TRBD1 (5 bases). The CDR3 spans 16 residues. CDR1 and CDR2 from the germline V gene are SGHTA and FQGTGA. The germline V and J ends were trimmed by 1 base and 1 base, with 11 bases remaining between them.